At least ten counts were recorded for the clone carrying this T cell receptor (beta chain). What it binds is not known. Because it lacks the conserved phenylalanine or tryptophan at the end, this CDR3 is likely a read error. It is unclear where the CDR3 begins or ends on the DNA, so no DNA is shown, and the CDR3 is as TCRdb lists it. Germline CDR1 reads GTSNPN; CDR2 reads SVGIG (reference sequence). The CDR3 length equals 12 residues, ends included. The sample belongs to a study of early T cells in non-severe SARS-CoV-2 infection. The study, taken as a whole, reports: The study's VDJdb matching favored anti-spike CD8 responses and missed private and CD4 specificities.

cDNA molecules, individually, were tagged with unique molecular identifiers. TCRdb re-analysed the 5' RACE reads in MiXCR, keeping a single row per CDR3 protein. The data hold 85,000 to 90,000 distinct CDR3 sequences, with around 15% observed a single time. The gene calls are TRBV30 and TRBJ1-2; the table calls TRBD1, which could not be checked here. The clonotype originates from an adult who was a healthcare worker with PCR-confirmed SARS-CoV-2 infection or an uninfected control (not recorded which). Material: whole blood. The CDR3 protein is CAWSVGQGAIYV.